A single sample gave rise to the 10 T cell receptor beta chains below, sequenced in a study of blood T cell repertoires in COVID-19. The assay was immunoSEQ multiplex PCR, and TCRdb's table has in-frame clones only and misses some. The data contain 200,000 to 300,000 clones, approximately 90% of them singletons. Sequencing was done on a sample of peripheral blood. These receptors all come from a woman between 40 and 55 years old with acute or convalescent COVID-19.

The V gene is TRBV29-1, the J gene TRBJ1-2; 11 bases are shared with TRBD1. This CDR3 has 18 residues. V shed 2 bases, J shed 8 bases, and the junction held 19 bases outside the gene matches. CDR1 is SQVTM and CDR2 is ANQGSEA in the germline V gene. The CDR3 sequence is CSVERGPLGQGAGGGYTF. In nucleotides, the CDR3 is TGCAGCGTTGAAAGGGGGCCCTTAGGACAGGGGGCAGGAGGAGGCTACACCTTC.

The J gene is TRBJ1-5, the V gene TRBV5-4; D is unclear. The V end was cut by 1 base, the J end by 6 bases, with 8 bases between. The CDR3 loop spans 13 amino acids. The germline V gene has CDR1 SGHNT and CDR2 YYREEE (reference sequence). In DNA form, the CDR3 reads TGTGCCAGCAGCTTGTGGCCCTTTCAGCCCCAGCATTTT. Translation gives CASSLWPFQPQHF. Based on the CDR3 plus reference TRBV5-4 and TRBJ1-5, the full variable domain is ETGVTQSPTHLIKTRGQQVTLRCSSQSGHNTVSWYQQALGQGPQFIFQYYREEENGRGNFPPRFSGLQFPNYSSELNVNALELDDSALYLCASSLWPFQPQHFGDGTRLSIL.

V usage is TRBV11-1 and J usage is TRBJ1-2, with D uncertain. The CDR3 is made up of 13 amino acids. CDR1 and CDR2 (germline): SGHAT, FQDESV (reference sequence). Trimming pared 5 bases from V and 2 bases from J, leaving 9 bases between. The CDR3 protein is CASSPQSNYGYTF. The DNA for the CDR3 is TGTGCCAGCAGCCCTCAGTCGAACTATGGCTACACCTTC.

The rearrangement links TRBV4-1 to TRBJ1-2, with D perhaps TRBD1 (5 bases). This CDR3 is 15 amino acids long. The germline CDR1 and CDR2 sequences are MGHRA and YSYEKL. V was clipped by 1 base and J by 4 bases, with 13 bases between them. CDR3 bases: TGCGCCAGCAGCCAAGTACAGGCATCTTTCTATGGCTACACCTTC. Amino acids: CASSQVQASFYGYTF.

The genes are TRBV18 and TRBJ1-5; 9 bases line up with TRBD1. The CDR3 consists of 14 residues. The ends lost 6 bases at V and 6 bases at J; junction bases unmatched: 6. The germline CDR1 and CDR2 sequences are KGHSH and LQKENI. This CDR3 reads CASSAGQGGQPQHF. In DNA form, the CDR3 reads TGTGCCAGCTCGGCGGGACAGGGAGGTCAGCCCCAGCATTTT.

Only one count was recorded for this clone. V is TRBV5-1 and J is TRBJ1-3, with 11 bases identical to TRBD1. Germline V gene lookup returns CDR1 SGHRS and CDR2 YFSETQ. Losses at the gene ends were 3 bases for V and 4 bases for J; bases not matched to a gene: 12. CDR3 size: 18 residues. The CDR3 protein is CASSSNAMGQGGGNTIYF. The CDR3 DNA is TGCGCCAGCAGCTCCAACGCTATGGGACAGGGGGGAGGAAACACCATATATTTT.

The chain has TRBV2 and TRBJ2-2; 8 bases fit TRBD2. V was clipped by 4 bases and J by 4 bases; unmatched bases: 5. The germline V gene encodes CDR1 SNHLY and CDR2 FYNNEI. The CDR3 sequence is 15 residues long. For the CDR3, the DNA is TGTGCCAGCAGTGTAGGGGGGACTAGCACCGGGGAGCTGTTTTTT. It yields the protein CASSVGGTSTGELFF.

Remarks on this clone: The sample has other DNA sequences that encode this CDR3 too. The V call is TRBV5-1, the J call TRBJ1-2; possibly TRBD1 for D (5 bases). Between the trimmed V and J ends, which lost 0 bases and 1 base, there was a span of 7 bases. CDR3 length equals 14 residues. CDR1 is SGHRS, CDR2 YFSETQ, per germline. The CDR3 region has the DNA TGCGCCAGCAGCTTGGGACAGCTTAACTATGGCTACACCTTC. Translating gives CASSLGQLNYGYTF. The variable domain in full, with the rest retrieved from reference TRBV5-1 and TRBJ1-2, is KAGVTQTPRYLIKTRGQQVTLSCSPISGHRSVSWYQQTPGQGLQFLFEYFSETQRNKGNFPGRFSGRQFSNSRSEMNVSTLELGDSALYLCASSLGQLNYGYTFGSGTRLTVV.

The rearrangement joins TRBV5-1 to TRBJ2-3, with 8 bases fitting TRBD2. CDR3 length: 13 amino acids. Germline V gives CDR1 SGHRS, CDR2 YFSETQ. The V segment lost 8 bases and the J segment 6 bases; nucleotides outside the gene matches: 8. Written as DNA, the CDR3 is TGCGCCAGTAGTAGCGGGGAGGTCGATACGCAGTATTTT. Protein product: CASSSGEVDTQYF. Together with reference TRBV5-1 and TRBJ2-3, the CDR3 gives the full variable domain: KAGVTQTPRYLIKTRGQQVTLSCSPISGHRSVSWYQQTPGQGLQFLFEYFSETQRNKGNFPGRFSGRQFSNSRSEMNVSTLELGDSALYLCASSSGEVDTQYFGPGTRLTVL.

This clone has just one count. The V and J genes are TRBV14 and TRBJ1-1, with D tentatively TRBD1 (5 bases). V was clipped by 3 bases and J by 5 bases, with 16 bases between them. Germline values: CDR1 SGHDN, CDR2 FVKESK. The CDR3 covers 15 residues. The CDR3 nucleotides are TGTGCCAGCAGCCAGACAGCGCGGAGGGGAACTGAAGCTTTCTTT. Its translation: CASSQTARRGTEAFF.